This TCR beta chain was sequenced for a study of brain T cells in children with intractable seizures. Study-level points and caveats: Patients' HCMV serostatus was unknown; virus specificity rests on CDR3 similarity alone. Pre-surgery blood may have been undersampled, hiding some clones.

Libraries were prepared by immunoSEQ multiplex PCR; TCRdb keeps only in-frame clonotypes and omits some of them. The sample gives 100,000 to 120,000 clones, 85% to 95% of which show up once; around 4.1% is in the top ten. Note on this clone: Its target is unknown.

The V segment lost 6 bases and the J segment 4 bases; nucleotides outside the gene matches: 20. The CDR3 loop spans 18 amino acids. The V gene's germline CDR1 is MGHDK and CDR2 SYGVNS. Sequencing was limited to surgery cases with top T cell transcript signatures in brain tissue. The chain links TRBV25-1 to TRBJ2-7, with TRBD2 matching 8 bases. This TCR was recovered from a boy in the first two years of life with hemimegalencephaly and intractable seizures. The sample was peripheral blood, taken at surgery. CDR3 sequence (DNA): TGTGCCAGCAGCCCCGCGCCCCGACCGGGACTAGGGGATTACGAGCAGTACTTC. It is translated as CASSPAPRPGLGDYEQYF.